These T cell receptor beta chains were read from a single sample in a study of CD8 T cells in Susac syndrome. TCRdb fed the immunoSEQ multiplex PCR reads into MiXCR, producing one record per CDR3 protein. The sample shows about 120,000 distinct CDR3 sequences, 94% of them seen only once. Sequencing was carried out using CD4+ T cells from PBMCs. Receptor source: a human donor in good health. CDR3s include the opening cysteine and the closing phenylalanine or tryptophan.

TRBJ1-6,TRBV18,CASSPPRVGSPLHF
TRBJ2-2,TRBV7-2,CASNRGERGGELFF
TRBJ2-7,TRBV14,CASSQDRGRQGGYEQYF
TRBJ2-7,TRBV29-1,CSHRAAGDEQYF
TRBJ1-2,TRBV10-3,CAISGQGGDYGYTF
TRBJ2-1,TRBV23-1,CASSQPGHSDNGPGNEQFF
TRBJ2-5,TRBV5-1,CASSLEGSETQYF
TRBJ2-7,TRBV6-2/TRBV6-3,CASSYTGNEQYF
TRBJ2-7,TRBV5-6,CASSWGQPSYGVYF
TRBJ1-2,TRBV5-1,CASSYSGTDYGYTF
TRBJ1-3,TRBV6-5,CASRITGGENTIYF
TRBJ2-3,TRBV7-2,CASSLQSGSTDTQYF
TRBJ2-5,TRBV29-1,CSVAQGWVETQYF
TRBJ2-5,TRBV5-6,CASSSAGTGVGETQYF
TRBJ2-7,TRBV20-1,CSAPGTGSHEQYF
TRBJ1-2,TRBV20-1,CSAIEGRNYGYTF
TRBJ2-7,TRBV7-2,CASSLGGQSYEQYF
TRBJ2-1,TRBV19,CASSSAGHPYNEQFF
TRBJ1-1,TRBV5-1,CASSSIGQAMNTEAFF
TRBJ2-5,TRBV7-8,CASSFTRGGQETQYF
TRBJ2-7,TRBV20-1,CSARGVDFSYEQYF
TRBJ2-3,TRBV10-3,CAIKGAFSTDTQYF
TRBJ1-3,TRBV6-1,CASTYGNTIYF
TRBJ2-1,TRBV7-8,CASSSLAGGIYNEQFF